These T cell receptor beta chains were read from a single sample in a study of shared clonotypes between healthy human individuals. Here immunoSEQ multiplex PCR was the method, and the copy in TCRdb shows in-frame clones only, minus some. The data show about 680,000 clones, 92% seen once. The sequenced material came from naive CD8+ T cells sorted from blood. Receptors were obtained from a man aged 30 to 39 in good health. The CDR3 runs from the conserved cysteine through the conserved F or W. Fields, in order: J gene, D gene, V gene, clone size, CDR3 protein, CDR3 DNA. D genes are given only for firm matches. For some rows the clone size is stated as once, few or many, or as a class when expanded; others skip it.

j_gene: TRBJ1-2
d_gene: TRBD1
v_gene: TRBV28
abundance: .
CDR3aa: CASSHISTGANYGYTF
CDR3nt: TGTGCCAGCAGTCATATCTCGACAGGGGCGAACTATGGCTACACCTTC

j_gene: TRBJ1-1
d_gene: .
v_gene: TRBV27
abundance: .
CDR3aa: CASSFREGVNTEAFF
CDR3nt: TGTGCCAGCAGTTTCAGGGAGGGGGTAAACACTGAAGCTTTCTTT

j_gene: TRBJ2-5
d_gene: .
v_gene: TRBV7-2
abundance: few
CDR3aa: CASTTGIWETQYF
CDR3nt: TGTGCCAGCACCACAGGGATTTGGGAGACCCAGTACTTC

j_gene: TRBJ1-1
d_gene: TRBD1
v_gene: TRBV27
abundance: .
CDR3aa: CASTRTGDMNTEAFF
CDR3nt: TGTGCCAGCACTAGGACAGGGGACATGAACACTGAAGCTTTCTTT

j_gene: TRBJ2-7
d_gene: .
v_gene: TRBV7-9
abundance: .
CDR3aa: CASSFRDGVTYEQYF
CDR3nt: TGTGCCAGCAGCTTCCGGGACGGAGTTACCTACGAGCAGTACTTC

j_gene: TRBJ2-1
d_gene: TRBD2
v_gene: TRBV29-1
abundance: .
CDR3aa: CSVEAGTSYNEQFF
CDR3nt: TGCAGCGTTGAAGCTGGGACTAGCTACAATGAGCAGTTCTTC

j_gene: TRBJ2-7
d_gene: .
v_gene: TRBV18
abundance: .
CDR3aa: CASSLLRGSYEQYF
CDR3nt: TGTGCCAGCTCACTACTGAGAGGGTCCTACGAGCAGTACTTC

j_gene: TRBJ2-4
d_gene: .
v_gene: TRBV29-1
abundance: .
CDR3aa: CSVLNRESRKDIQYF
CDR3nt: TGCAGCGTCCTTAACAGGGAATCGCGAAAGGACATTCAGTACTTC

j_gene: TRBJ2-3
d_gene: .
v_gene: TRBV19
abundance: .
CDR3aa: CASSMEVELGREERNTQYF
CDR3nt: TGTGCCAGTAGTATGGAGGTAGAATTGGGCAGGGAAGAGAGAAATACGCAGTATTTT

j_gene: TRBJ2-2
d_gene: .
v_gene: TRBV10-3
abundance: .
CDR3aa: CASARGKGNTGELFF
CDR3nt: TGTGCATCAGCCAGAGGAAAGGGAAACACCGGGGAGCTGTTTTTT

j_gene: TRBJ2-2
d_gene: .
v_gene: TRBV4-1
abundance: once
CDR3aa: CASSQGLGATGELFF
CDR3nt: TGCGCCAGCAGCCAAGGCTTAGGGGCCACCGGGGAGCTGTTTTTT

j_gene: TRBJ1-5
d_gene: TRBD1
v_gene: TRBV6-5
abundance: .
CDR3aa: CASSSGTDQPQHF
CDR3nt: TGTGCCAGCAGCTCCGGGACAGATCAGCCCCAGCATTTT

j_gene: TRBJ2-1
d_gene: .
v_gene: TRBV4-2
abundance: .
CDR3aa: CASSQIPFGYEQFF
CDR3nt: TGTGCCAGCAGCCAAATCCCCTTTGGGTATGAGCAGTTCTTC

j_gene: TRBJ2-1
d_gene: TRBD2
v_gene: TRBV5-1
abundance: .
CDR3aa: CASSFHSGKEQFF
CDR3nt: TGCGCCAGCAGCTTTCATAGCGGGAAGGAGCAGTTCTTC

j_gene: TRBJ1-2
d_gene: .
v_gene: TRBV9
abundance: .
CDR3aa: CASSPWGGADSGYTF
CDR3nt: TGTGCCAGCAGCCCTTGGGGGGGGGCCGATTCTGGCTACACCTTC

j_gene: TRBJ2-1
d_gene: .
v_gene: TRBV12-5
abundance: .
CDR3aa: CASGWGLNNEQFF
CDR3nt: TGTGCTAGTGGATGGGGGCTGAACAATGAGCAGTTCTTC

j_gene: TRBJ2-1
d_gene: TRBD2
v_gene: TRBV7-3
abundance: .
CDR3aa: CASSPLGGREYNEQFF
CDR3nt: TGTGCCAGCAGCCCTCTGGGCGGGAGGGAGTACAATGAGCAGTTCTTC

j_gene: TRBJ1-2
d_gene: .
v_gene: TRBV28
abundance: .
CDR3aa: CASSLRVAANYGYTF
CDR3nt: TGTGCCAGCAGTTTAAGAGTGGCAGCTAACTATGGCTACACCTTC